A single sample gave rise to the 13 T cell receptor beta chains below, sequenced in a study of T cell responses to AZD1222 COVID-19 vaccine. Here immunoSEQ multiplex PCR was the method, and the copy in TCRdb shows in-frame clones only, minus some. The repertoire holds roughly 70,000 clones, with under 95% as singletons. This specimen consisted of peripheral blood, obtained 28 days after the second dose of the MenACWY control vaccine. These receptors were taken from an adult who received the MenACWY meningococcal vaccine as a control.

J is TRBJ1-5 and V is TRBV9, with TRBD1 matching 7 bases. This CDR3 is built from 16 residues. V lost 4 bases to trimming and J lost 0 bases; unmatched junction nucleotides: 7. Germline CDR1 reads SGDLS; CDR2 reads YYNGEE. Here the CDR3 DNA reads TGTGCCAGCAGCACTGATACAGGGGTTAGCAATCAGCCCCAGCATTTT. Translation gives CASSTDTGVSNQPQHF.

As for this clone: At one boundary the junction diverges from the germline segment, which might be a read error. The chain combines TRBV7-8 with TRBJ2-1; unclear D gene. Germline V gene lookup returns CDR1 SGHVS and CDR2 FQNEAQ. This CDR3 comprises 10 residues. CDR3 amino acids: CASSLGYKVF. CDR3 in DNA: TGTGCCAGCAGCTTAGGCTACAAGGTCTTC. The full variable domain, in which reference TRBV7-8 and TRBJ2-1 provide the parts outside the CDR3, is GAGVSQSPRYKVAKRGQDVALRCDPISGHVSLFWYQQALGQGPEFLTYFQNEAQLDKSGLPSDRFFAERPEGSVSTLKIQRTQQEDSAVYLCASSLGYKVFGPGTRLTVL.

The table lists this clone with a count of one. The J gene is TRBJ1-5, the V gene TRBV7-2; no reliable D call. This CDR3 is 15 amino acids long. Germline assignment: CDR1 SGHTA and CDR2 FQGNSA. Trimming removed 5 bases at V and 0 bases at J, with 11 bases between. CDR3 sequence: CASSPRPNSNQPQHF. CDR3 bases: TGTGCCAGCAGCCCCAGGCCGAATAGCAATCAGCCCCAGCATTTT.

V and J are TRBV27 and TRBJ2-1, with TRBD2 matching over 7 bases. Germline-derived CDR1 and CDR2 are MNHEY and SMNVEV (reference sequence). V shed 3 bases, J shed 8 bases, and the junction held 13 bases outside the gene matches. This CDR3 is built from 16 residues. Written as DNA, the CDR3 is TGTGCCAGCAGTTTCCAAAGACCGGGAGGAGTCCATGAGCAGTTCTTC. This translates into CASSFQRPGGVHEQFF.

DNA for the CDR3: TGTGCCAGTAGTATCGGAGGGTCTGGAAACACCATATATTTT. Translating gives CASSIGGSGNTIYF. This chain connects TRBV19 to TRBJ1-3; D is undetermined. Germline V gene lookup returns CDR1 LNHDA and CDR2 SQIVND (reference sequence). The V gene lost 3 bases and the J gene lost 1 base, with 7 bases spanning the gap. The CDR3 runs 14 residues.

For the CDR3, the DNA is TGTGCCAGCAGTAGTACAGAGTATGGCTACACCTTC. Translating it yields CASSSTEYGYTF. The chain recombines TRBV28 with TRBJ1-2; D uncertain. With 5 bases removed from V and 5 bases from J, the gap between germline ends came to 9 bases. This CDR3 comprises 12 residues. Germline V CDR1 and CDR2: MDHEN, SYDVKM.

The chain uses TRBV5-8 and TRBJ2-5; TRBD2 agrees at 9 bases. The CDR3 loop spans 15 amino acids. V shed 3 bases, J shed 5 bases, and the junction held 8 bases outside the gene matches. Per the germline V gene, CDR1 is SGHTS and CDR2 is YDEGEE. The CDR3, as DNA: TGTGCCAGCAGCTCCCGTAGCGGGAGCGGTGAGACCCAGTACTTC. Protein: CASSSRSGSGETQYF.

V and J are TRBV9 and TRBJ2-1, with 9 bases lining up with TRBD2. J gave up 5 bases and V 1 base, and 10 bases lay outside the gene matches. The CDR3 is made up of 17 amino acids. Looked up from germline, CDR1 is SGDLS and CDR2 is YYNGEE. The CDR3 region is CASSVTSRGGRDNEQFF. CDR3 nucleotides: TGTGCCAGCAGCGTAACGTCCAGGGGCGGGAGGGACAATGAGCAGTTCTTC.

The V call is TRBV6-2 or TRBV6-3, the J call TRBJ2-7, with 9 bases matching TRBD2. This CDR3 is built from 15 residues. Germline V lookup: CDR1 MNHEY, CDR2 SVGEGT. V lost 2 bases, J lost 7 bases, and 9 bases stayed unmatched. CDR3 loop: CASSYGTSGFFEQYF. For the CDR3, the DNA is TGTGCCAGCAGTTACGGAACTAGCGGGTTCTTTGAGCAGTACTTC.

This chain uses TRBV14 with TRBJ2-5, with TRBD1 matching 8 bases. Germline V gene sequence: CDR1 SGHDN, CDR2 FVKESK. V was pared by 5 bases and J by 5 bases, with 13 bases of the junction left unmatched. This CDR3 region has 16 residues. The CDR3 region is CASSVRDRPYRETQYF. The CDR3, as DNA: TGTGCCAGCAGCGTAAGGGACAGGCCCTACAGGGAGACCCAGTACTTC.

V and J are TRBV7-9 and TRBJ1-1; D may be TRBD1 (5 bases). V dropped 1 base and J dropped 4 bases, with 19 bases sitting between them. Germline loops: CDR1 SEHNR, CDR2 FQNEAQ (reference sequence). The CDR3 runs to 17 residues. The DNA of the CDR3 is TGTGCCAGCAGCTTAGATTCAGACAGTCCCTTCCTCACTGAAGCTTTCTTT. Translated, it gives CASSLDSDSPFLTEAFF.

The chain links TRBV10-3 to TRBJ2-1; 9 bases line up with TRBD2. Germline CDR1 and CDR2: ENHRY and SYGVKD. The CDR3 sequence is 15 residues long. The V gene end was trimmed by 2 bases and the J gene end by 4 bases; junction bases not matched to a gene: 3. CDR3 coding DNA: TGTGCCATCAGTGAGGATCTAGCGGGATACAATGAGCAGTTCTTC. Residues: CAISEDLAGYNEQFF.

This clone was detected once. The chain is built from TRBV7-6 and TRBJ1-4; D unclear. The V end lost 5 bases, the J end lost 8 bases, and 15 bases lay between the germline ends. The CDR3 length is 14 residues. Germline CDR1 and CDR2: SGHVS and FNYEAQ. CDR3 bases: TGTGCCAGCAGCCCGGAAGGTTTTGGGGAAAAACTGTTTTTT. Translated: CASSPEGFGEKLFF.